This entry lists 13 T cell receptor beta chains sequenced from one sample in a study of T cells after yellow fever vaccination. TCRdb re-called the 5' RACE reads through MiXCR, storing one row per CDR3 protein. Of a few hundred thousand distinct CDR3 sequences listed, 3% to 4% are singletons. The source material was CD4+ T cells sorted from PBMCs, sampled 10 days after the yellow fever booster vaccination. The receptor set was obtained from a man aged 18 to 29 who received the YFV17D yellow fever vaccine.

CDR3 bases: TGTGCCAGCAGCTTGGTTGGGGGGCAGTACACAGATACGCAGTATTTT. Residues: CASSLVGGQYTDTQYF. The chain recombines TRBV5-6 with TRBJ2-3; D might be TRBD1 or TRBD2, each matching 6 bases. Between the trimmed V and J ends, which lost 0 bases and 2 bases, there was a span of 13 bases. Germline loops: CDR1 SGHDT, CDR2 YYEEEE. The length of the CDR3 is 16 residues. The complete variable domain, with remaining parts taken from reference TRBV5-6 and TRBJ2-3, reads DAGVTQSPTHLIKTRGQQVTLRCSPKSGHDTVSWYQQALGQGPQFIFQYYEEEERQRGNFPDRFSGHQFPNYSSELNVNALLLGDSALYLCASSLVGGQYTDTQYFGPGTRLTVL.

Many counts were recorded for this clonotype. This chain connects TRBV6-5 to TRBJ2-7; D tentatively fits TRBD1 or TRBD2 (5 bases each). The CDR3 contains 12 residues. Trimming stripped 6 bases from V and 6 bases from J, with 12 bases between. Per germline, CDR1 MNHEY and CDR2 SVGAGI. DNA for the CDR3: TGTGCCAGCAGCTCTGGGGGTGGCGAGCAGTACGTC. The encoded protein is CASSSGGGEQYV.

This clonotype showed up many times. The chain couples TRBV7-2 to TRBJ2-5, with 7 bases that match TRBD1. V was pared by 5 bases and J by 0 bases, with 3 bases of the junction left unmatched. This CDR3 has 14 residues. Per the germline V gene, CDR1 is SGHTA and CDR2 is FQGNSA. CDR3 sequence (DNA): TGTGCCAGCAGCCCGGGGACAGACCAAGAGACCCAGTACTTC. It encodes CASSPGTDQETQYF.

This clonotype was detected only a few times. The chain employs TRBV24-1 and TRBJ1-1, with TRBD1 identical over 8 bases. Germline values: CDR1 KGHDR, CDR2 SFDVKD. Trimming cost V 4 bases and J 0 bases; bases outside gene matches: 9. The CDR3 spans 17 residues. CDR3 in DNA: TGTGCCACCAGTGACTCCGGACAGGGTGGGGTGAACACTGAAGCTTTCTTT. Translating it yields CATSDSGQGGVNTEAFF.

This clonotype was counted between two and nine times. V gene TRBV7-6 combines with J gene TRBJ2-2; D might be TRBD1 (5 bases). Germline values: CDR1 SGHVS, CDR2 FNYEAQ. The CDR3 consists of 16 residues. The germline V and J ends were trimmed by 1 base and 2 bases, with 11 bases remaining between them. CDR3 region: CASSLVSTANTGELFF. In DNA form, the CDR3 reads TGTGCCAGCAGCTTAGTGTCGACAGCCAACACCGGGGAGCTGTTTTTT. The variable domain in full, with the rest retrieved from reference TRBV7-6 and TRBJ2-2, is GAGVSQSPRYKVTKRGQDVALRCDPISGHVSLYWYRQALGQGPEFLTYFNYEAQQDKSGLPNDRFSAERPEGSISTLTIQRTEQRDSAMYRCASSLVSTANTGELFFGEGSRLTVL.

Note on this clonotype: One base away lies a much larger clone, so this may be a sequencing read error. The chain combines TRBV12-3 or TRBV12-4 with TRBJ1-1; no clear D gene. CDR3 size: 14 residues. In nucleotides, the CDR3 is TGTGCCAGCAGTTTAGCGTCCTCCAACAATGAAGCTTTCTTT. Translating gives CASSLASSNNEAFF.

As DNA, the CDR3 is TGTGCCAGCAGTGAAGCGAGGACAGGGGGCGATGAGCAGTTCTTC. Its translation: CASSEARTGGDEQFF. The chain carries TRBV2 and TRBJ2-1, with 11 positions matching TRBD1. The CDR3 is 15 amino acids. After removal of 0 bases from V and 8 bases from J, the junction contained 3 bases not matched to a gene. Germline CDR1 is SNHLY and CDR2 is FYNNEI.

This clonotype has ten or more counts. The rearrangement uses TRBV12-3 or TRBV12-4 and TRBJ1-5, with 7 positions matching TRBD1. The CDR3 extends over 15 amino acids. V was clipped by 5 bases and J by 3 bases; unmatched bases: 7. The CDR3 sequence: CASSLNGQVNQPQHF. In DNA, the CDR3 is TGTGCCAGCAGTCTAAACGGACAGGTCAATCAGCCCCAGCATTTT.

This clonotype was seen at least ten times. The V call is TRBV20-1, the J call TRBJ2-4, with a tentative D call TRBD1 (6 bases). Germline CDR1 is DFQATT and CDR2 is SNEGSKA (reference sequence). This CDR3 has 11 residues. Trimming took off 5 bases at V and 8 bases at J, with 10 bases between the two ends. As DNA, the CDR3 is TGCAGTGCTTCACGACAGGACATTCAGTACTTC. Amino acid sequence: CSASRQDIQYF.

This clonotype was recorded a few times. The V gene is TRBV5-1, the J gene TRBJ2-7; 8 nucleotides agree with TRBD1. The junction had 14 bases not matched to a gene; V was cut back by 7 bases and J by 5 bases. The CDR3 extends over 15 amino acids. The germline V gene encodes CDR1 SGHRS and CDR2 YFSETQ. The CDR3 reads CASSISGQGQHEQYF. The CDR3, as DNA: TGCGCCAGCTCGATCTCTGGACAGGGTCAACACGAGCAGTACTTC.

This clonotype was seen at least ten times. The chain uses TRBV25-1 and TRBJ1-2; TRBD1 might be the D (5 bases). Trimming pared 3 bases from V and 0 bases from J, leaving 14 bases between. This CDR3 is built from 16 residues. Germline CDR1 MGHDK, CDR2 SYGVNS. The CDR3 region has the DNA TGTGCCAGCAGTGATGTTAGCGGGGCTACTAACTATGGCTACACCTTC. Protein product: CASSDVSGATNYGYTF.

The sample holds many counts of this clonotype. This rearrangement joins TRBV7-2 to TRBJ2-7; unclear D gene. The germline V gene has CDR1 SGHTA and CDR2 FQGNSA. The ends were cut back, 0 bases at V and 2 bases at J, with 17 bases in the middle. The CDR3 loop spans 17 amino acids. The CDR3 region is CASSLALNPRTTYEQYF. The CDR3 DNA is TGTGCCAGCAGCTTAGCGCTAAACCCCCGGACCACCTACGAGCAGTACTTC.

In its sample, this clonotype was seen many times. The chain combines TRBV7-2 with TRBJ2-3, with D perhaps matching TRBD2 (5 bases). The germline V and J ends were trimmed by 2 bases and 4 bases, with 10 bases remaining between them. The CDR3 sequence is 14 residues long. Germline V gives CDR1 SGHTA, CDR2 FQGNSA. The CDR3 DNA is TGTGCCAGCAGCTTAACGGAGGTCGCAGATACGCAGTATTTT. It specifies CASSLTEVADTQYF.